This T cell receptor beta chain was observed in a study of T cells after yellow fever vaccination. Findings and limits, study-wide: Primary-vaccination clones mostly resurfaced post-booster (roughly 97% CD4, around 88% CD8).

A universal primer site and UMIs were added as TCR cDNA was made by 5'RACE template switching. TCRdb used MiXCR to reprocess the 5' RACE reads, holding one entry per CDR3 protein. The sample lists a few hundred thousand distinct CDR3 sequences, more than 3.5% occurring once. This clonotype has at least ten counts. Its specificity is unknown. This CDR3 is 13 amino acids long. V was clipped by 3 bases and J by 6 bases, with 10 bases between them. The germline V gene has CDR1 LNHDA and CDR2 SQIVND (reference sequence). The clonotype was recovered from a man between 18 and 29 years old who received the YFV17D yellow fever vaccine. The chain has TRBV19 and TRBJ2-3; D is perhaps TRBD2 (6 bases). Here the sequenced sample was PBMCs, taken 15 days after the yellow fever booster vaccination. Here the CDR3 reads CASSITAGDTQYF. In nucleotides, the CDR3 is TGTGCCAGTAGTATCACCGCGGGGGATACGCAGTATTTT. The full variable domain, its missing parts supplied by reference TRBV19 and TRBJ2-3, is DGGITQSPKYLFRKEGQNVTLSCEQNLNHDAMYWYRQDPGQGLRLIYYSQIVNDFQKGDIAEGYSVSREKKESFPLTVTSAQKNPTAFYLCASSITAGDTQYFGPGTRLTVL.